These 20 T cell receptor beta chains were all obtained from the same sample, sequenced in a study of human T cells and chemical hapten exposure. TCRdb ran MiXCR on the RACE reads and lists one entry per CDR3 protein. The repertoire holds about 85,000 distinct CDR3 sequences, with approximately 10% as singletons. Specified time point: patch test 2, 6 weeks after DPC sensitization. Indicated treatment: therapeutic diphenylcyclopropenone sensitization with weekly scalp DPC. The input for sequencing was whole blood, taken in connection with sensitization to the hapten diphenylcyclopropenone (DPC). The source is a man between 18 and 29 years old with alopecia areata. Some clones in this sample may be carry-over from other donors' samples.

The V gene is TRBV6-2 or TRBV6-3, the J gene TRBJ2-2; TRBD1 matches at 11 bases. Germline V gene data show CDR1 as MNHEY and CDR2 as SVGEGT. The CDR3 is 16 amino acids. J lost 5 bases, V lost 8 bases, and 10 bases had no gene match. The CDR3 bases are TGTGCCAGCTTCCGGGACAGGGGGATGGTGACCGGGGAGCTGTTTTTT. Its translation is CASFRDRGMVTGELFF.

This clonotype appeared a few times. This sequence joins TRBV25-1 and TRBJ2-7, with 10 bases lining up with TRBD1. The CDR3 contains 14 residues. Trimming at V came to 4 bases and at J to 5 bases, leaving 5 bases not matched to a gene. Germline V lookup: CDR1 MGHDK, CDR2 SYGVNS. The CDR3 here is CASSVTGGFNEQYF. The CDR3 coding sequence is TGTGCCAGCAGTGTGACAGGGGGCTTTAACGAGCAGTACTTC.

This clonotype was counted a few times. The genes are TRBV7-9 and TRBJ1-5, with TRBD1 identical over 7 bases. CDR3 length equals 14 residues. With V trimmed by 1 base and J by 9 bases, 6 bases remained unmatched. Germline-derived CDR1 and CDR2 are SEHNR and FQNEAQ (reference sequence). The CDR3 coding sequence is TGTGCCAGCAGCTTAGGGGACAGCTGGCGGCCCCAGCATTTT. Amino acid sequence: CASSLGDSWRPQHF.

This clonotype was observed at least ten times. The chain carries TRBV14 and TRBJ2-7; D gene unclear. V was cut by 3 bases and J by 2 bases, with 17 bases left in between. The CDR3 has 16 residues. Per germline, CDR1 SGHDN and CDR2 FVKESK. The CDR3: CASSQVLTHKAYEQYF. The CDR3 DNA reads TGTGCCAGCAGCCAGGTTCTAACACACAAAGCCTACGAGCAGTACTTC.

J is TRBJ2-1 and V is TRBV7-8, with TRBD1 matching 7 bases. The CDR3 runs 16 residues. The V gene end was trimmed by 5 bases and the J gene end by 0 bases; junction bases not matched to a gene: 7. The germline gives CDR1 SGHVS, CDR2 FQNEAQ. The CDR3 sequence: CASSPLTGSSYNEQFF. The DNA of the CDR3 is TGTGCCAGCAGCCCTTTGACAGGGTCCTCCTACAATGAGCAGTTCTTC.

This clonotype came up a few times. The chain is built from TRBV7-7 and TRBJ2-2; a weak D match, TRBD1 (5 bases). The CDR3 runs 16 residues. The V and J ends lost 4 bases and 0 bases respectively, with 12 bases between them. From germline, CDR1 is SSHAT and CDR2 FNYEAQ (reference sequence). The CDR3 sequence: CASSSPDTANTGELFF. Written as DNA, the CDR3 is TGTGCCAGCAGCTCCCCGGACACAGCGAACACCGGGGAGCTGTTTTTT.

On this clonotype: This may arise from a read error, as a much more abundant clone is one base away. This chain uses TRBV29-1 with TRBJ1-5; 8 bases line up with TRBD1. CDR1 is SQVTM, CDR2 ANQGSEA, per germline. V was pared by 4 bases and J by 9 bases, with 5 bases of the junction left unmatched. The CDR3 covers 12 residues. This CDR3 is CSVGDRHWPQHF. CDR3 nucleotides: TGCAGCGTTGGGGACAGGCATTGGCCCCAGCATTTT.

The chain is built from TRBV28 and TRBJ2-7, with 10 bases identical to TRBD1. V shed 6 bases and J 5 bases; nucleotides not matched to a gene: 10. The CDR3 length is 15 residues. From germline, CDR1 is MDHEN and CDR2 SYDVKM. CDR3 loop: CASRRQGAVWNEQYF. CDR3 coding DNA: TGTGCCAGCAGACGACAGGGGGCGGTCTGGAACGAGCAGTACTTC.

This clonotype was seen a few times. V usage is TRBV6-2 or TRBV6-3 and J usage is TRBJ1-1, with D possibly matching TRBD1 (6 bases). Looked up from germline, CDR1 is MNHEY and CDR2 is SVGEGT. CDR3 length: 16 residues. V shed 5 bases and J shed 1 base, with 17 bases lying between them. CDR3 loop: CASSHPRGASNTEAFF. Here the CDR3 DNA reads TGTGCCAGCAGTCATCCTAGGGGGGCATCGAACACTGAAGCTTTCTTT.

This sequence joins TRBV10-3 and TRBJ2-5; D is tentatively TRBD1 or TRBD2 (5 bases each). V shed 6 bases and J shed 0 bases, with 11 bases lying between them. The CDR3 covers 14 residues. Per germline, CDR1 ENHRY and CDR2 SYGVKD. The CDR3 DNA follows: TGTGCCATCAGAGAGGGACGGAACCAAGAGACCCAGTACTTC. Translated, it gives CAIREGRNQETQYF.

This clonotype was seen more than once but under ten times. The rearrangement joins TRBV28 to TRBJ1-6, with 7 positions matching TRBD1. CDR3 length equals 15 residues. Germline V lookup: CDR1 MDHEN, CDR2 SYDVKM. Trimming took 4 bases from V and 7 from J; bases not matched to a gene: 7. CDR3 in amino acids: CASSSPRQGNSPLHF. CDR3 coding DNA: TGTGCCAGCAGTTCCCCCCGACAGGGAAATTCACCCCTCCACTTT.

This clonotype came up many times. The CDR3 DNA is TGTGCCAGCAGCCCGGGACAAGTGAACACTGAAGCTTTCTTT. Amino acids: CASSPGQVNTEAFF. The V and J genes are TRBV5-5 and TRBJ1-1, with a weak D call TRBD1 (6 bases). The CDR3 sequence is 14 residues long. Trimming removed 4 bases at V and 0 bases at J, with 10 bases between. Per germline, CDR1 SGHKS and CDR2 YYEKEE (reference sequence). Based on the CDR3 plus reference TRBV5-5 and TRBJ1-1, the full variable domain is DAGVTQSPTHLIKTRGQQVTLRCSPISGHKSVSWYQQVLGQGPQFIFQYYEKEERGRGNFPDRFSARQFPNYSSELNVNALLLGDSALYLCASSPGQVNTEAFFGQGTRLTVV.

This clonotype showed up just a few times. This chain links TRBV4-1 with TRBJ2-2, with TRBD2 as a possible D gene (7 bases). Germline-derived CDR1 and CDR2 are MGHRA and YSYEKL. V was shortened by 6 bases and J by 0 bases, with 17 bases between the two germline ends. This CDR3 comprises 17 residues. The CDR3 coding sequence is TGCGCCAGCAGTCCCTTAGGGCGGGGGCCGAACACCGGGGAGCTGTTTTTT. It codes for CASSPLGRGPNTGELFF.

V is TRBV18 and J is TRBJ1-2, with 9 nucleotides matching TRBD1. V was pared by 3 bases and J by 6 bases, with 5 bases of the junction left unmatched. Per the germline V gene, CDR1 is KGHSH and CDR2 is LQKENI. There are 14 residues in the CDR3. CDR3 sequence reads: CASSPGQGTHGYTF. For the CDR3, the DNA is TGTGCCAGCTCACCGGGACAGGGAACGCATGGCTACACCTTC.

The chain links TRBV11-2 to TRBJ1-1; unclear D gene. V was pared by 1 base and J by 0 bases, with 9 bases between. Per germline, CDR1 SGHAT and CDR2 FQNNGV. This CDR3 region has 15 residues. The chain's CDR3 is CASSLVAAMNTEAFF. For the CDR3, the DNA is TGTGCCAGCAGCTTAGTGGCGGCTATGAACACTGAAGCTTTCTTT.

This clonotype was counted between two and nine times. This chain connects TRBV29-1 to TRBJ2-1; 7 bases map to TRBD1. CDR1 is SQVTM and CDR2 is ANQGSEA in the germline V gene. The CDR3 has 11 amino acids. With 7 bases clipped from V and 6 bases from J, the junction kept 3 bases outside the gene matches. In nucleotides, the CDR3 is TGCAGCGCGCGGACAGGCAATGAGCAGTTCTTC. This sequence encodes CSARTGNEQFF.

In this sample, this clonotype turned up many times. The chain combines TRBV6-2 or TRBV6-3 with TRBJ2-3; D gene ambiguous. V lost 5 bases, J lost 2 bases, and 5 bases lay in between. This CDR3 comprises 12 residues. Germline-derived CDR1 and CDR2 are MNHEY and SVGEGT. The CDR3 loop reads CASSQNTDTQYF. Here the CDR3 DNA reads TGTGCCAGCAGTCAAAACACAGATACGCAGTATTTT.

This clonotype showed up many times. The genes are TRBV6-4 and TRBJ2-1; 10 bases map to TRBD2. V was clipped by 0 bases and J by 4 bases; unmatched bases: 0. This CDR3 region has 15 residues. CDR1 and CDR2 from the germline V gene are MRHNA and SNTAGT. The CDR3 sequence: CASSDSAGGYNEQFF. CDR3 bases: TGTGCCAGCAGTGACTCAGCGGGGGGGTACAATGAGCAGTTCTTC.

The rearrangement links TRBV9 to TRBJ1-4, with a tentative D call TRBD1 (5 bases). The CDR3 contains 13 residues. CDR1 SGDLS and CDR2 YYNGEE come from the germline V gene. V was trimmed by 1 base and J by 5 bases, leaving 6 bases between them. The CDR3 loop reads CASSVSGNEKLFF. The CDR3 region has the DNA TGTGCCAGCAGCGTATCAGGGAATGAAAAACTGTTTTTT.

The V and J genes are TRBV25-1 and TRBJ2-1; 13 bases are a match to TRBD2. Losses at the gene ends were 5 bases for V and 10 bases for J; bases not matched to a gene: 8. The CDR3 spans 15 residues. CDR1 is MGHDK and CDR2 is SYGVNS in the germline V gene. The CDR3 DNA sequence: TGTGCCAGCAGTACTAGCGGGGGGGCATACGGAGAGCAGTTCTTC. Translation: CASSTSGGAYGEQFF.